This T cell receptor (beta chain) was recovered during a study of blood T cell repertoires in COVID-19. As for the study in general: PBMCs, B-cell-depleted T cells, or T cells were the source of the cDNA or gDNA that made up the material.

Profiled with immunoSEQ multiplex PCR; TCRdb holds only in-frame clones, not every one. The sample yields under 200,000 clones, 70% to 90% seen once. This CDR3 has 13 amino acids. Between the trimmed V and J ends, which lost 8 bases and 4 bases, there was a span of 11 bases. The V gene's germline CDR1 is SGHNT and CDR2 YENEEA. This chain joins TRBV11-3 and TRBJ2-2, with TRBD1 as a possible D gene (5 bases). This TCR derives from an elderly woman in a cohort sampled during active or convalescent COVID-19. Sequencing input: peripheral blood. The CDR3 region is CASRDRPTGELFF. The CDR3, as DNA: TGTGCCAGCCGTGACAGACCCACCGGGGAGCTGTTTTTT.